This TCR beta chain was sequenced in a study of monozygotic twins with inflammatory bowel disease. Whole-study results and caveats: Among the T cells, different subtypes could not be distinguished. Inverse Simpson values showed less TCRbeta diversity in IBD patients than in their healthy co-twins.

Of note for this clonotype: Its antigen is currently unknown.

cDNA was produced in eight separate reactions per sample. Following a re-call of the 5' RACE reads, TCRdb has one entry per CDR3 protein and lacks DNA. The sample holds 300,000 to 450,000 distinct CDR3 sequences. Germline V gives CDR1 LNHNV, CDR2 YYDKDF (reference sequence). This CDR3 contains 14 residues. Material: blood. This receptor was taken from a human donor with ulcerative colitis or Crohn's disease, or a healthy co-twin of an affected twin (not recorded which). The chain recombines TRBV15 with TRBJ2-5; with no DNA, the TCRdb D assignment of TRBD1 cannot be verified. The CDR3 protein is CATSRAPQLETQYF. The variable domain in full, with the rest retrieved from reference TRBV15 and TRBJ2-5, is DAMVIQNPRYQVTQFGKPVTLSCSQTLNHNVMYWYQQKSSQAPKLLFHYYDKDFNNEADTPDNFQSRRPNTSFCFLDIRSPGLGDTAMYLCATSRAPQLETQYFGPGTRLLVL.